Here is one TCR beta chain with its context. This sample was included in a study of T-cell reconstitution after alpha-beta-depleted transplantation in children. Unique molecular identifiers were incorporated during preparation of the TCRbeta library. TCRdb redid the calling of the PCR reads with MiXCR, one entry per CDR3 protein. The sample includes some 640,000 distinct CDR3 sequences, over 15% of them seen just once. The CDR3 is 14 residues long. V was trimmed by 7 bases and J by 2 bases, leaving 15 bases between them. Germline loops: CDR1 MNHNS, CDR2 SASEGT. The receptor was isolated from a human donor who donated a stem cell graft to a child with acute myeloid leukemia. This chain connects TRBV6-1 to TRBJ2-7, with D tentatively TRBD1 (6 bases). The starting material was PBMCs from the stem cell graft donor, obtained from the stem cell graft. For the CDR3, the DNA is TGTGCCAGCAAGGGACAAGGGGGACCCTACGAGCAGTACTTC. It codes for CASKGQGGPYEQYF.